This TCR beta chain appears in the sequencing data of a study of blood T cell repertoires in COVID-19. Study-wide context: Samples came from the United States, Italy and Spain, spanning acute and convalescent COVID-19. PBMCs, B-cell-depleted T cells, or T cells provided the cDNA or gDNA that made up the material.

As for this clone: This same CDR3 is encoded by further DNA sequences in the sample.

Germline V gene sequence: CDR1 SGHRS, CDR2 YFSETQ. Trimming left V 0 bases short and J 1 base short, with 8 bases between. The CDR3 covers 15 residues. As processed by the authors: Reference gene primers were amplified, and this amplification served to estimate nucleated cell counts. Sequencing was performed with immunoSEQ multiplex PCR; in TCRdb, only in-frame clones are kept and a portion is missing. For V, J and clone size, that table is used; D and trimming come from the DNA. This sample has 200,000 to 300,000 clones, with 70% to 90% found just once. The sequence came from a woman in her thirties or forties with acute or convalescent COVID-19. The sample was peripheral blood. This sequence joins TRBV5-1 and TRBJ1-5; maybe TRBD1 (6 bases). The CDR3 here is CASSLVGGSNQPQHF. The CDR3 DNA reads as TGCGCCAGCAGCTTGGTTGGGGGCAGCAATCAGCCCCAGCATTTT.